This TCR beta chain was profiled in a study of blood T cell repertoires in COVID-19. Overall study context: The origin of the acute and convalescent COVID-19 samples was the United States, Italy and Spain.

Across under 25 US areas, participants ranged in age from roughly 18 to 95 years. Cohorts were determined from participant-reported clinical history. Methods used by the authors: By means of reference gene primer amplification, nucleated cell counts were estimated. Only in-frame clones appear in the TCRdb table, and some are missing; sequencing was by immunoSEQ multiplex PCR. That table supplies the V and J calls and clone size; D and trimming were determined from the DNA. The sample lists approximately 170,000 clones; roughly 84% were seen once. This sequence was found in a woman aged 50 to 60 who had recovered from COVID-19. Sequencing input: PBMCs or T cells enriched from blood (not recorded which).

In nucleotides, the CDR3 is TGTGCCGCCGAGGACAGGGACTACGAGCAGTACTTC. As protein: CAAEDRDYEQYF. V is TRBV7-9 and J is TRBJ2-7; TRBD1 agrees at 8 bases. J lost 3 bases, V lost 11 bases, and 6 bases had no gene match. The CDR3 runs 12 residues. CDR1 is SEHNR and CDR2 is FQNEAQ in the germline V gene (reference sequence).